The clone carrying this T cell receptor (beta chain) has more than one count but fewer than ten. This sample stems from a study of blood T cells in healthy people across ages. PCR was performed a second time for roughly 7 to 12 cycles using a sample-barcoded 5' primer and a J-beta primer mix. TCRdb analysed the 5' RACE reads with MiXCR anew, one entry per CDR3 protein. The sample holds around 790,000 distinct CDR3 sequences, roughly 44% seen once. With 1 base removed from V and 2 bases from J, the gap between germline ends came to 9 bases. The CDR3 totals 14 residues. Germline V CDR1 and CDR2: LGHDT, YNNKEL (reference sequence).

This chain joins TRBV3-1 and TRBJ2-7; D perhaps matches TRBD2 (5 bases). What was sequenced was blood. The clonotype was recovered from a man in his fifties or sixties in good health. The CDR3 loop is CASSQGGNTYEQYF. CDR3 bases: TGTGCCAGCAGCCAAGGAGGGAATACCTACGAGCAGTACTTC.